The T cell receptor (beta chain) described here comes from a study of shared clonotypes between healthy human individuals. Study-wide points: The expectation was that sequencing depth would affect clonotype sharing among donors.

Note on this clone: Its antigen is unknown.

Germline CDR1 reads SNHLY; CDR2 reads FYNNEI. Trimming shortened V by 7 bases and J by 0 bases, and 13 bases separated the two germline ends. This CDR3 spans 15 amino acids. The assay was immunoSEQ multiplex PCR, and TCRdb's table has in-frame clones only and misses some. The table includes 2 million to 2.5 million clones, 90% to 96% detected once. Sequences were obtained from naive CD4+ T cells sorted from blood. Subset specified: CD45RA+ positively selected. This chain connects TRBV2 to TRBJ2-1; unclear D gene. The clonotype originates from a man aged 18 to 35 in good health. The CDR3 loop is CASTELPSSYNEQFF. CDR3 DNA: TGTGCCAGCACCGAACTCCCGAGCTCCTACAATGAGCAGTTCTTC.